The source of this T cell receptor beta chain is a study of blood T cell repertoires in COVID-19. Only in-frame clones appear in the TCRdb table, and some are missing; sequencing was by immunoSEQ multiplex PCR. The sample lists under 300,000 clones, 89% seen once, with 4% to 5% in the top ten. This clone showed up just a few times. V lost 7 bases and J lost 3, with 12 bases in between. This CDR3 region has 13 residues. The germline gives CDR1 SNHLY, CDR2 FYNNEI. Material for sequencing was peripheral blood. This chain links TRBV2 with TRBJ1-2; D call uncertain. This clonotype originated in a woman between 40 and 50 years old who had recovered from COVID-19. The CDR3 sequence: CASIEEGDYGYTF. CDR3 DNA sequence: TGTGCCAGCATAGAGGAGGGCGACTATGGCTACACCTTC.